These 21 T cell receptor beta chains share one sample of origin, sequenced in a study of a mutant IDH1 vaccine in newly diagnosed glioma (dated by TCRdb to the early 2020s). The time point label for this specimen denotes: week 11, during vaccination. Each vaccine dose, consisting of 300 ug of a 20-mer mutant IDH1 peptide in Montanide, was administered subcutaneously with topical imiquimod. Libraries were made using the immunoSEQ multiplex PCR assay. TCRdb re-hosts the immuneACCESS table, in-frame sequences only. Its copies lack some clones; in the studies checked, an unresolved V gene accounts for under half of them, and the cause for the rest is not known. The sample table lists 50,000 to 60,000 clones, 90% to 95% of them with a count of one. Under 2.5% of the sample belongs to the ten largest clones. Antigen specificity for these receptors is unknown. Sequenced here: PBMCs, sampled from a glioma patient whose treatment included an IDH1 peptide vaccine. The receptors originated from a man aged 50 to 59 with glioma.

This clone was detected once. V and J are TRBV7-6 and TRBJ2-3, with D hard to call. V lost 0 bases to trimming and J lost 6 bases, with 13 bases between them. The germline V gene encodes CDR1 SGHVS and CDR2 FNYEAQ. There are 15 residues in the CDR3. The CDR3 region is CASSLAYRDGDTQYF. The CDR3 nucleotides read TGTGCCAGCAGCTTAGCGTATAGAGATGGGGATACGCAGTATTTT.

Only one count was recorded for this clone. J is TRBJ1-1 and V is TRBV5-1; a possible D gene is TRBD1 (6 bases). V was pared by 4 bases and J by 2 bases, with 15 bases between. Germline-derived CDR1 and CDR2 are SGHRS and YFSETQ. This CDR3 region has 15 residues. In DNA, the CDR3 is TGCGCCAGCAGCACCCCGGACAGACCAAACACTGAAGCTTTCTTT. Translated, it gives CASSTPDRPNTEAFF. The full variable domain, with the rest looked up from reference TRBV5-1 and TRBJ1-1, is KAGVTQTPRYLIKTRGQQVTLSCSPISGHRSVSWYQQTPGQGLQFLFEYFSETQRNKGNFPGRFSGRQFSNSRSEMNVSTLELGDSALYLCASSTPDRPNTEAFFGQGTRLTVV.

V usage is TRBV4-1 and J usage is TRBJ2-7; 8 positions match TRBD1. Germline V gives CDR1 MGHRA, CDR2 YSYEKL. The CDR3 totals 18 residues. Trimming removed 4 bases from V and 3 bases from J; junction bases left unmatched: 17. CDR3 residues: CASSPDPAEVRGRYEQYF. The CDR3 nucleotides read TGCGCCAGCAGCCCCGACCCCGCCGAAGTCAGGGGGCGCTACGAGCAGTACTTC.

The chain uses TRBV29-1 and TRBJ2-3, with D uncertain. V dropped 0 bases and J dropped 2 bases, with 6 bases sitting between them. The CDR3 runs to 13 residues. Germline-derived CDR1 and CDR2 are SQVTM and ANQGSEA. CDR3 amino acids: CSVEDSATDTQYF. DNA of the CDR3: TGCAGCGTTGAAGACTCGGCCACAGATACGCAGTATTTT.

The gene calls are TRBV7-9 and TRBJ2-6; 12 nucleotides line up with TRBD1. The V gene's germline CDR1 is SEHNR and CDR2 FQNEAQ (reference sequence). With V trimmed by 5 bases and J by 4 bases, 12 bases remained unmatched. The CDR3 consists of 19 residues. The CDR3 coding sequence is TGTGCCAGCAGCCTCGGTCTGGGACAGGGGGCGCTAGGGGCCAACGTCCTGACTTTC. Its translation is CASSLGLGQGALGANVLTF.

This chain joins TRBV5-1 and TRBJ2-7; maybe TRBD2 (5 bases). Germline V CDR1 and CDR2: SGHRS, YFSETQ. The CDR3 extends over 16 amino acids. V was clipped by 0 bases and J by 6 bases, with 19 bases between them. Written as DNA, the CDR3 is TGCGCCAGCAGCTTGGTGGGCCAAATTCCGGGGTCCGAGCAGTACTTC. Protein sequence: CASSLVGQIPGSEQYF.

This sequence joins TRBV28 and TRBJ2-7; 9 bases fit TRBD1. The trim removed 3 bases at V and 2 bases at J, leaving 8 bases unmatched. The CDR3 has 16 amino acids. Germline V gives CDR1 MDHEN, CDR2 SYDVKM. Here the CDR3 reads CASSFSYRGLTYEQYF. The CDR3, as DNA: TGTGCCAGCAGTTTCAGTTACAGGGGGCTCACCTACGAGCAGTACTTC.

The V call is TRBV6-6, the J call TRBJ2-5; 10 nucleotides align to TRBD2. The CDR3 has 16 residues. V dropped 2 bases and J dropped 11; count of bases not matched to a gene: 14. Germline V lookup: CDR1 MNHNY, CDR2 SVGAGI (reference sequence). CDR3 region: CASSYPGLAEPLEQYF. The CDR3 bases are TGTGCCAGCAGTTACCCCGGACTAGCGGAGCCCCTGGAGCAGTACTTC.

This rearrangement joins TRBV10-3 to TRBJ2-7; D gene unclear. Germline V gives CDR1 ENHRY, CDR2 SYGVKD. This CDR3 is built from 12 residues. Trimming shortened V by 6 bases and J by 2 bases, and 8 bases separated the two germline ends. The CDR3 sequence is CAISPTPYEQYF. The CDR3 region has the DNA TGTGCCATCAGCCCAACCCCCTACGAGCAGTACTTC.

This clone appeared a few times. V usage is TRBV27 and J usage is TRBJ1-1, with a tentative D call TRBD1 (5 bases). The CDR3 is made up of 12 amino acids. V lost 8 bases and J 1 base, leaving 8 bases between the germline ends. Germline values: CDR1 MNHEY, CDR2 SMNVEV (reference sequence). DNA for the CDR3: TGTGCCAGCGGCAGGGAGAACACTGAAGCTTTCTTT. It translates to CASGRENTEAFF.

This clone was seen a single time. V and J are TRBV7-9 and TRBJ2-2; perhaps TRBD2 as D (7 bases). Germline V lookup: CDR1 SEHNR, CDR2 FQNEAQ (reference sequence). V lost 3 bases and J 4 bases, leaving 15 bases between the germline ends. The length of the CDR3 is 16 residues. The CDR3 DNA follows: TGTGCCAGCAGCTTGGTGGCTGGGGGGGCCACCGGGGAGCTGTTTTTT. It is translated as CASSLVAGGATGELFF.

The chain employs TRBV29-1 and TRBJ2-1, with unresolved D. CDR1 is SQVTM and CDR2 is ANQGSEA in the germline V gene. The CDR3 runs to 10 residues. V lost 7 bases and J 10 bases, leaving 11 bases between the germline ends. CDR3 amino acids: CSAKSIEQFF. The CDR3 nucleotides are TGCAGCGCTAAGAGCATCGAGCAGTTCTTC.

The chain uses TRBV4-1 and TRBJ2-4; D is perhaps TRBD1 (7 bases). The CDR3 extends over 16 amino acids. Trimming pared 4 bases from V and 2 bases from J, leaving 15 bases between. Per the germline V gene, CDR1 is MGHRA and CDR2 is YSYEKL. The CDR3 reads CASSLGQAGSKNIQYF. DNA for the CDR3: TGCGCCAGCAGCCTTGGACAGGCGGGATCCAAAAACATTCAGTACTTC.

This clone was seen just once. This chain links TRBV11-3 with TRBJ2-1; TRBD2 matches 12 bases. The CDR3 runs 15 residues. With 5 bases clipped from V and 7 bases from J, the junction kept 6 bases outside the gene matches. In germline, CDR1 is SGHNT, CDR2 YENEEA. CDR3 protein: CASSPGLAGGNEQFF. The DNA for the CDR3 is TGTGCCAGCAGCCCCGGGCTAGCGGGAGGGAATGAGCAGTTCTTC.

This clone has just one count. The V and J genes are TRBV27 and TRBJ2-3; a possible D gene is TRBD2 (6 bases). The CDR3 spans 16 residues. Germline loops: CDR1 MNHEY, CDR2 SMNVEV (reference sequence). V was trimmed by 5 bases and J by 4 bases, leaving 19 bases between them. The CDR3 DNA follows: TGTGCCAGCAGTCCGACCCACGGCGCTAGCGCAGATACGCAGTATTTT. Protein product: CASSPTHGASADTQYF.

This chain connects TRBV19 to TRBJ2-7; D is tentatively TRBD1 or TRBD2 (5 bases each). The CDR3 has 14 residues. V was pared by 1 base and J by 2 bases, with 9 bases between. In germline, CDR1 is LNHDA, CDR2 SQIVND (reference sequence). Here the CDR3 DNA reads TGTGCCAGTAGTATAGTTGGGGGTCCCTACGAGCAGTACTTC. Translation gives CASSIVGGPYEQYF.

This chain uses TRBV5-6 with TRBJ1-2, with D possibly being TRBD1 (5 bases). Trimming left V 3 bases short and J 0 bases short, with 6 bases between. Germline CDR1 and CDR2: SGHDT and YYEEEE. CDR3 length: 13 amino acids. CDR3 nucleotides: TGTGCCAGCAGCTCGGACACTAACTATGGCTACACCTTC. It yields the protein CASSSDTNYGYTF.

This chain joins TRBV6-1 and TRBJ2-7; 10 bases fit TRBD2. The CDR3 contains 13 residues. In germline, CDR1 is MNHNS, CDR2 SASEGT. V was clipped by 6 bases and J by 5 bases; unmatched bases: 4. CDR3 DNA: TGTGCCAGCAGGGCTAGCGGGAGTGACGAGCAGTACTTC. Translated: CASRASGSDEQYF.

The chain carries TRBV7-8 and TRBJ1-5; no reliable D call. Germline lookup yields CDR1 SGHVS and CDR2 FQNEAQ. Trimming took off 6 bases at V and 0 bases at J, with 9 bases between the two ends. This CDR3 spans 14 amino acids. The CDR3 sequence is CASRQSYSNQPQHF. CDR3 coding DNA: TGTGCCAGCAGACAGAGTTATAGCAATCAGCCCCAGCATTTT.

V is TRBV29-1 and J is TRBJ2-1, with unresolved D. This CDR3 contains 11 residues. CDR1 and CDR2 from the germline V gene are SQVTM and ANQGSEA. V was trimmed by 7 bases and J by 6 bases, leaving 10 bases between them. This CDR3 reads CSDQASNEQFF. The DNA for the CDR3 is TGCAGCGACCAAGCAAGCAATGAGCAGTTCTTC.

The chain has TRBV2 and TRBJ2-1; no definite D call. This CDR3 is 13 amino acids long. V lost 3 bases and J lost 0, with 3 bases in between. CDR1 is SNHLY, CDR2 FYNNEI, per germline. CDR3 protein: CASSEDSYNEQFF. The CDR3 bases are TGTGCCAGCAGTGAGGACTCCTACAATGAGCAGTTCTTC.